A single sample gave rise to the 5 T cell receptor beta chains below, sequenced in a study of PD-1 blockade in classical Hodgkin lymphoma. Exposure to brentuximab vedotin varied, and each patient had relapsed following autologous stem cell transplantation. Repertoires were generated with immunoSEQ multiplex PCR, while TCRdb's copy carries only in-frame clones and drops some. The sample holds about 46,000 clones, approximately 70% seen once. Specimen: peripheral blood mononuclear cells (PBMCs), collected at baseline. The receptors were gathered from a human donor with classical Hodgkin lymphoma.

This rearrangement joins TRBV19 to TRBJ1-5; 11 positions match TRBD1. Germline V gene sequence: CDR1 LNHDA, CDR2 SQIVND (reference sequence). The CDR3 has 17 residues. V trimming: 3 bases; J trimming: 3 bases; junction bases outside the gene matches: 7. CDR3 sequence (DNA): TGTGCCAGTAGTATTCGCCGGGACAGGGGGATCAATCAGCCCCAGCATTTT. Its translation: CASSIRRDRGINQPQHF.

The chain couples TRBV11-2 to TRBJ1-2; tentatively, D is TRBD1 (5 bases). Trimming pared 7 bases from V and 3 bases from J, leaving 9 bases between. Germline CDR1 is SGHAT and CDR2 is FQNNGV. This CDR3 region has 12 residues. The CDR3 DNA sequence: TGTGCCAGCACCTTGGGGGACTATGGCTACACCTTC. Its translation is CASTLGDYGYTF.

This chain connects TRBV14 to TRBJ2-5; no clear D. The CDR3 has 16 residues. The ends were cut back, 2 bases at V and 1 base at J, with 14 bases in the middle. Germline V gene data show CDR1 as SGHDN and CDR2 as FVKESK. The CDR3 region is CASSQYASSSQETQYF. CDR3 in DNA: TGTGCCAGCAGCCAATATGCGTCCAGTTCCCAAGAGACCCAGTACTTC. The entire variable domain, with the rest obtained from reference TRBV14 and TRBJ2-5, is as follows: EAGVTQFPSHSVIEKGQTVTLRCDPISGHDNLYWYRRVMGKEIKFLLHFVKESKQDESGMPNNRFLAERTGGTYSTLKVQPAELEDSGVYFCASSQYASSSQETQYFGPGTRLLVL.

The chain combines TRBV6-5 with TRBJ2-1; D not certain. CDR1 is MNHEY and CDR2 is SVGAGI in the germline V gene. V was clipped by 7 bases and J by 2 bases, with 9 bases between them. This CDR3 has 13 residues. The CDR3 loop is CASTPSPYNEQFF. For the CDR3, the DNA is TGTGCCAGCACCCCCTCCCCCTACAATGAGCAGTTCTTC.

V gene TRBV7-9 combines with J gene TRBJ1-1, with TRBD1 matching 11 bases. Germline values: CDR1 SEHNR, CDR2 FQNEAQ (reference sequence). The CDR3 is 14 residues long. Trimming cost V 6 bases and J 4 bases; bases outside gene matches: 4. CDR3 sequence (DNA): TGTGCCAGCAGGGGACAGGGGGGGTTCACTGAAGCTTTCTTT. Its protein product is CASRGQGGFTEAFF.